This T cell receptor (beta chain) emerged from a study of cytomegalovirus exposure and HLA in healthy donors. Study-wide background: Out of fewer than 400 genotyped donors, approximately 84% belonged to the Caucasian-associated ancestry cluster.

60 Vbeta and 13 Jbeta primers were used in PCR. The assay was immunoSEQ multiplex PCR, and TCRdb's table has in-frame clones only and misses some. The sample holds about 86,000 clones, just over 70% seen once. Germline V gene lookup returns CDR1 SGHRS and CDR2 YFSETQ. V was pared by 4 bases and J by 1 base, with 11 bases of the junction left unmatched. The CDR3 consists of 16 residues. This clone was counted only a few times. Sequenced sample: PBMCs. V gene TRBV5-1 combines with J gene TRBJ2-7; 7 positions match TRBD1. This clonotype was sampled from a man aged 60 to 69 in good health and CMV-seronegative. For the CDR3, the DNA is TGCGCCAGCAGCCTAATGTCCGGGACAGAGTCCTACGAGCAGTACTTC. It is translated as CASSLMSGTESYEQYF.